This TCR beta chain stems from a study of shared T cell receptors in the human thymus. The CDR3 loop spans 15 amino acids. The V gene's germline CDR1 is LNHDA and CDR2 SQIVND (reference sequence). The V end lost 1 base, the J end lost 3 bases, and 9 bases lay between the germline ends. This clone turned up a few times. The table came from immunoSEQ multiplex PCR; TCRdb's copy has only in-frame clones and leaves some out. The top ten hold about 0.012% of the sample, which has under 700,000 clones, approximately 80% seen once. The data were also submitted as part of a second study, on human thymus T cells. This second study says: Congenital heart defects were the reason for the corrective surgery that the donors, healthy Finnish infants, were having. In corrective heart surgery, resections were taken, and these provided the thymus tissue. It looked as if thymic and blood repertoires used V and J genes in a biased way. Related research described thymic repertoires that were highly overlapping among unrelated individuals.

The clonotype comes from a boy in the first two years of life with a congenital heart defect. Sequences were obtained from thymocytes. V usage is TRBV19 and J usage is TRBJ2-2, with a tentative D call TRBD2 (5 bases). The CDR3 sequence is CASSIAGGHTGELFF. For the CDR3, the DNA is TGTGCCAGTAGTATAGCAGGAGGCCACACCGGGGAGCTGTTTTTT. The whole variable domain, remainder taken from reference TRBV19 and TRBJ2-2, is DGGITQSPKYLFRKEGQNVTLSCEQNLNHDAMYWYRQDPGQGLRLIYYSQIVNDFQKGDIAEGYSVSREKKESFPLTVTSAQKNPTAFYLCASSIAGGHTGELFFGEGSRLTVL.